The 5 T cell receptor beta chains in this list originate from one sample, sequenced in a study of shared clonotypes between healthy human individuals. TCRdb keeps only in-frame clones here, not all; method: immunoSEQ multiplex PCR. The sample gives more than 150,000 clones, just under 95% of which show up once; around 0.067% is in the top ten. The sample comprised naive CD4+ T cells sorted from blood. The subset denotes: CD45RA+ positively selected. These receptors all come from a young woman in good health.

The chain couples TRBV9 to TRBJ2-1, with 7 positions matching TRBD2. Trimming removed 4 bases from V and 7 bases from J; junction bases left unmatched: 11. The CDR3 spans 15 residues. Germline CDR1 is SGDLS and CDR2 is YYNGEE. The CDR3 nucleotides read TGTGCCAGCAGCTCCAGTCCAGCGGGGATAAATGAGCAGTTCTTC. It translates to CASSSSPAGINEQFF. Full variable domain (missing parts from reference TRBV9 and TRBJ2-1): DSGVTQTPKHLITATGQRVTLRCSPRSGDLSVYWYQQSLDQGLQFLIQYYNGEERAKGNILERFSAQQFPDLHSELNLSSLELGDSALYFCASSSSPAGINEQFFGPGTRLTVL.

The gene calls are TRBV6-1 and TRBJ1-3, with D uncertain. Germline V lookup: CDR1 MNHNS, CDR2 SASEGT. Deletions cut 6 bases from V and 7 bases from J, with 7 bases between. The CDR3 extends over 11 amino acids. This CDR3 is CASRGGNTIYF. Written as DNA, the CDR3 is TGTGCCAGCAGAGGAGGTAACACCATATATTTT.

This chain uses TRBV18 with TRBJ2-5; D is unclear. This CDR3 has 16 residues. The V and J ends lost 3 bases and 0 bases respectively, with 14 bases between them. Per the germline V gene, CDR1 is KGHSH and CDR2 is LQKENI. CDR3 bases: TGTGCCAGCTCACCTCTCCAATACTATAACCAAGAGACCCAGTACTTC. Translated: CASSPLQYYNQETQYF.

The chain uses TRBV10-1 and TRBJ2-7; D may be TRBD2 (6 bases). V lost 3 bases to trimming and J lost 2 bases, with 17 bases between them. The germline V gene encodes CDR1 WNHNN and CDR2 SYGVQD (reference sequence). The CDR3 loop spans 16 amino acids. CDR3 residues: CASSDRATGGPYEQYF. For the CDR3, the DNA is TGCGCCAGCAGTGACCGAGCAACCGGGGGTCCCTACGAGCAGTACTTC.

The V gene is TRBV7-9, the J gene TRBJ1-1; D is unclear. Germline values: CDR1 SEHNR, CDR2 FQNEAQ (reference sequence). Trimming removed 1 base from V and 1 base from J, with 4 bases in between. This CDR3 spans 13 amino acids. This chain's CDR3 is CASSLERNTEAFF. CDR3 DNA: TGTGCCAGCAGCTTAGAACGGAACACTGAAGCTTTCTTT. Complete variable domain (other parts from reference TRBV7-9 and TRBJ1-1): DTGVSQNPRHKITKRGQNVTFRCDPISEHNRLYWYRQTLGQGPEFLTYFQNEAQLEKSRLLSDRFSAERPKGSFSTLEIQRTEQGDSAMYLCASSLERNTEAFFGQGTRLTVV.